The rows below give T cell receptor beta chains drawn from one sample of a study of T cell responses to AZD1222 COVID-19 vaccine. TCRdb keeps only in-frame clones here, not all; method: immunoSEQ multiplex PCR. The table includes approximately 180,000 clones, roughly 89% detected once. This sample comprised peripheral blood, obtained on day 0 of AZD1222 vaccination. Every receptor here comes from an adult in good health. CDR3s leave out the opening cysteine and the closing phenylalanine or tryptophan.

j_call: TRBJ1-5; v_call: TRBV7-2; cdr3_aa: ASSLGGQGNQPQH
j_call: TRBJ1-3; v_call: TRBV7-9; cdr3_aa: ASTQSSGNTIY
j_call: TRBJ2-7; v_call: TRBV4-2; cdr3_aa: ASSQATGTYEQY
j_call: TRBJ1-6; v_call: TRBV10-3; cdr3_aa: AISESGDSPLH
j_call: TRBJ2-7; v_call: TRBV29-1; cdr3_aa: SVEGQGAYEQY
j_call: TRBJ1-2; v_call: TRBV7-2; cdr3_aa: ASSLGSAYSYGYT
j_call: TRBJ2-1; v_call: TRBV11-1; cdr3_aa: ASSLFAALQGNEQF
j_call: TRBJ2-7; v_call: TRBV19; cdr3_aa: ASNPGTSGGYEQY
j_call: TRBJ1-3; v_call: TRBV4-3; cdr3_aa: ASSRSLDSSGNTIY
j_call: TRBJ1-6; v_call: TRBV6-5; cdr3_aa: ASSNSWTGGNSPLH
j_call: TRBJ2-7; v_call: TRBV3-1/TRBV3-2; cdr3_aa: ASSQDSGLGEQY
j_call: TRBJ2-1; v_call: TRBV5-1; cdr3_aa: ASSSSGGYNEQF
j_call: TRBJ1-6; v_call: TRBV27; cdr3_aa: ASSLQGASSPLH
j_call: TRBJ1-1; v_call: TRBV27; cdr3_aa: ASSHMWDTEAF
j_call: TRBJ2-5; v_call: TRBV7-7; cdr3_aa: ASSQGASGLGMETQY
j_call: TRBJ1-1; v_call: TRBV10-1; cdr3_aa: ASSEARGNTEAF
j_call: TRBJ2-3; v_call: TRBV9; cdr3_aa: ASSVDNTDTQY
j_call: TRBJ2-1; v_call: TRBV5-1; cdr3_aa: ASSSGNNNEQF
j_call: TRBJ2-5; v_call: TRBV6-1; cdr3_aa: ASSEDFGRAQETQY
j_call: TRBJ2-1; v_call: TRBV24-1; cdr3_aa: ATSDLAGQAHNEQF
j_call: TRBJ1-2; v_call: TRBV28; cdr3_aa: ASSGPGQYFGYT
j_call: TRBJ1-1; v_call: TRBV2; cdr3_aa: ASSVQGLTEAF
j_call: TRBJ1-4; v_call: TRBV18; cdr3_aa: ASSYGPAGEKLF
j_call: TRBJ2-2; v_call: TRBV10-3; cdr3_aa: AIRDLTSYTGELF
j_call: TRBJ1-6; v_call: TRBV6-4; cdr3_aa: ASRTGGDSPLH
j_call: TRBJ1-6; v_call: TRBV6-5; cdr3_aa: ASSSRDRGNNSPLH
j_call: TRBJ2-5; v_call: TRBV9; cdr3_aa: ASRVGAGGLSETQY
j_call: TRBJ1-4; v_call: TRBV28; cdr3_aa: ASRSGQGANEKLF
j_call: TRBJ2-7; v_call: TRBV6-1; cdr3_aa: ASSEATAGGYEQY
j_call: TRBJ1-2; v_call: TRBV21-1; cdr3_aa: ASSKALFGIRGGYT
j_call: TRBJ1-2; v_call: TRBV27; cdr3_aa: ASSLSSTLGHYGYT
j_call: TRBJ1-4; v_call: TRBV28; cdr3_aa: ASSRTGFTNEKLF
j_call: TRBJ1-2; v_call: TRBV18; cdr3_aa: ASSRETLQAALNYGYT
j_call: TRBJ1-1; v_call: TRBV5-1; cdr3_aa: ASSPRGTEAF
j_call: TRBJ2-3; v_call: TRBV5-4; cdr3_aa: ASSRGRGASTDTQY
j_call: TRBJ1-1; v_call: TRBV18; cdr3_aa: ASSHLLGPGGEAEAF
j_call: TRBJ1-6; v_call: TRBV9; cdr3_aa: ASSPESSYNSPLH
j_call: TRBJ2-2; v_call: TRBV7-8; cdr3_aa: ASSIAGEVGGELF
j_call: TRBJ2-1; v_call: TRBV9; cdr3_aa: ASSVGGGVSSYNEQF
j_call: TRBJ1-6; v_call: TRBV5-5; cdr3_aa: ASSLEARGQSPLH
j_call: TRBJ2-5; v_call: TRBV3-1/TRBV3-2; cdr3_aa: ASSRGTGEIMETQY
j_call: TRBJ1-5; v_call: TRBV4-1; cdr3_aa: ASSLHENQPQH